Below, 27 T cell receptor beta chains from the same sample are listed, as sequenced in a study of immune evolution from preneoplasia to lung adenocarcinoma. Assay used: immunoSEQ multiplex PCR; TCRdb lists only in-frame clones, some missing. The repertoire has fewer than 7,500 clones, about 82% of them found once; the top ten carry under 14%. What was sequenced was FFPE minimally invasive lung adenocarcinoma tissue. The receptor source for this set is a person aged 55-85 years with lung adenocarcinoma.

J is TRBJ1-1 and V is TRBV9; 7 bases align to TRBD1. This CDR3 spans 13 amino acids. Trimming cost V 0 bases and J 4 bases; bases outside gene matches: 0. CDR1 and CDR2 from the germline V gene are SGDLS and YYNGEE. This chain's CDR3 is CASSVDRGTEAFF. Written as DNA, the CDR3 is TGTGCCAGCAGCGTAGACAGGGGCACTGAAGCTTTCTTT.

V gene TRBV5-1 combines with J gene TRBJ1-1, with D maybe TRBD1 (5 bases). Trimming stripped 6 bases from V and 1 base from J, with 16 bases between. CDR1 is SGHRS, CDR2 YFSETQ, per germline. This CDR3 comprises 15 residues. CDR3 sequence (DNA): TGCGCCAGCATCGAGGGGCCCTGGGGGAACACTGAAGCTTTCTTT. It encodes CASIEGPWGNTEAFF.

The chain employs TRBV5-6 and TRBJ2-1; D possibly corresponds to TRBD1 (5 bases). The CDR3 sequence is 13 residues long. The V end was cut by 0 bases, the J end by 12 bases, with 13 bases between. Germline-derived CDR1 and CDR2 are SGHDT and YYEEEE. Written as DNA, the CDR3 is TGTGCCAGCAGCTTGGACAGGACCGCCCCGCAGTTCTTC. Translating gives CASSLDRTAPQFF.

There are a few counts of this clone. The gene calls are TRBV28 and TRBJ2-7, with 9 bases matching TRBD2. The germline CDR1 and CDR2 sequences are MDHEN and SYDVKM. This CDR3 comprises 15 residues. Trimming cost V 5 bases and J 2 bases; bases outside gene matches: 7. Written as DNA, the CDR3 is TGTGCCAGCAGTACCGGGACTAGCATCGCCTACGAGCAGTACTTC. Translating it yields CASSTGTSIAYEQYF.

The chain combines TRBV27 with TRBJ2-7; TRBD2 agrees at 8 bases. J gave up 1 base and V 2 bases, and 7 bases lay outside the gene matches. Looked up from germline, CDR1 is MNHEY and CDR2 is SMNVEV (reference sequence). This CDR3 has 16 residues. In DNA, the CDR3 is TGTGCCAGCAGTTTACGAAGGAGACTAGCGTCCTACGAGCAGTACTTC. Residues: CASSLRRRLASYEQYF.

The chain recombines TRBV2 with TRBJ2-3, with D possibly matching TRBD2 (7 bases). In germline, CDR1 is SNHLY, CDR2 FYNNEI. V was shortened by 4 bases and J by 6 bases, with 11 bases between the two germline ends. This CDR3 has 13 residues. CDR3 amino acids: CASSARGGDTQYF. The CDR3 region has the DNA TGTGCCAGCAGTGCGAGGGGGGGTGATACGCAGTATTTT.

The chain employs TRBV29-1 and TRBJ2-7, with TRBD2 as a possible D gene (6 bases). Per germline, CDR1 SQVTM and CDR2 ANQGSEA. Trimming removed 4 bases from V and 4 bases from J, with 14 bases in between. This CDR3 spans 13 amino acids. Here the CDR3 reads CSVAPGGGYEQYF. Here the CDR3 DNA reads TGCAGCGTTGCCCCCGGGGGTGGGTACGAGCAGTACTTC.

This chain uses TRBV7-2 with TRBJ2-7; D perhaps matches TRBD2 (5 bases). Trimming took off 0 bases at V and 2 bases at J, with 8 bases between the two ends. CDR1 and CDR2 (germline): SGHTA, FQGNSA. This CDR3 spans 14 amino acids. CDR3: CASSLAGVPYEQYF. In nucleotides, the CDR3 is TGTGCCAGCAGCTTAGCGGGAGTCCCCTACGAGCAGTACTTC.

The chain carries TRBV5-5 and TRBJ2-2; 8 bases fit TRBD1. The V and J ends lost 0 bases and 1 base, in that order; junction bases with no gene match: 5. The CDR3 is made up of 17 amino acids. The germline V gene has CDR1 SGHKS and CDR2 YYEKEE (reference sequence). Here the CDR3 DNA reads TGTGCCAGCAGCTTGGCCCGGACAGGGCAGAACACCGGGGAGCTGTTTTTT. It yields the protein CASSLARTGQNTGELFF. Filled out from reference TRBV5-5 and TRBJ2-2, the complete variable domain reads DAGVTQSPTHLIKTRGQQVTLRCSPISGHKSVSWYQQVLGQGPQFIFQYYEKEERGRGNFPDRFSARQFPNYSSELNVNALLLGDSALYLCASSLARTGQNTGELFFGEGSRLTVL.

The CDR3 coding sequence is TGTGCCAGCAGTGAACAGCTCAACACTGAAGCTTTCTTT. Encoded protein: CASSEQLNTEAFF. J is TRBJ1-1 and V is TRBV6-4; D remains unclear. The length of the CDR3 is 13 residues. CDR1 and CDR2 (germline): MRHNA, SNTAGT. V lost 3 bases and J lost 2, with 7 bases in between.

This clone turned up a few times. V gene TRBV6-5 combines with J gene TRBJ1-1; D ambiguous. This CDR3 is 15 amino acids long. Germline CDR1 MNHEY, CDR2 SVGAGI. V was pared by 2 bases and J by 5 bases, with 15 bases between. CDR3 nucleotide sequence: TGTGCCAGCAGTTACCGGAACGTCCGAGGAACTGAAGCTTTCTTT. It specifies CASSYRNVRGTEAFF.

This clone was seen more than once but under ten times. V is TRBV7-2 and J is TRBJ1-2; no clear D gene. Germline loops: CDR1 SGHTA, CDR2 FQGNSA. The germline V and J ends were trimmed by 1 base and 8 bases, with 17 bases remaining between them. The CDR3 runs to 15 residues. The CDR3 DNA follows: TGTGCCAGCAGCTTAGGGCTGGACTTACTTCTAGGCTACACCTTC. This gives the protein CASSLGLDLLLGYTF.

The V call is TRBV30, the J call TRBJ2-7, with 7 bases matching TRBD1. With V trimmed by 0 bases and J by 0 bases, 2 bases remained unmatched. The CDR3 has 14 amino acids. Germline CDR1 and CDR2: GTSNPN and SVGIG (reference sequence). The CDR3 DNA reads TGTGCCTGGAGTGTAGGGGGCTTCTCCTACGAGCAGTACTTC. It translates to CAWSVGGFSYEQYF.

V is TRBV29-1 and J is TRBJ2-3; TRBD1 matches 10 bases. This CDR3 region has 14 residues. The junction had 4 bases not matched to a gene; V was cut back by 7 bases and J by 0 bases. CDR1 and CDR2 (germline): SQVTM, ANQGSEA. CDR3 sequence (DNA): TGCAGCGCACGACAGGGGGCAAGCACAGATACGCAGTATTTT. Translated: CSARQGASTDTQYF.

As DNA, the CDR3 is TGCAGTGCGCGGACTCTAAATGAGCAGTTCTTC. It translates to CSARTLNEQFF. The rearrangement uses TRBV20-1 and TRBJ2-1, with D tentatively TRBD2 (5 bases). Germline V lookup: CDR1 DFQATT, CDR2 SNEGSKA (reference sequence). The V gene lost 6 bases and the J gene lost 7 bases, with 10 bases spanning the gap. This CDR3 is 11 amino acids long.

DNA of the CDR3: TGCGCCAGCACACTAGCGGGAAACAACGAGCAGTACTTC. It specifies CASTLAGNNEQYF. The chain joins TRBV10-2 to TRBJ2-7, with 10 bases lining up with TRBD2. This CDR3 comprises 13 residues. The ends lost 7 bases at V and 5 bases at J; junction bases unmatched: 5. CDR1 is WSHSY and CDR2 is SAAADI in the germline V gene.

This chain joins TRBV9 and TRBJ1-5; 7 positions agree with TRBD1. J gave up 0 bases and V 8 bases, and 26 bases lay outside the gene matches. Per germline, CDR1 SGDLS and CDR2 YYNGEE. The CDR3 runs to 21 residues. The CDR3 loop is CARQGVKVWGRSGYSNQPQHF. The CDR3 DNA reads as TGTGCCAGGCAGGGGGTGAAGGTCTGGGGGCGAAGCGGCTATAGCAATCAGCCCCAGCATTTT.

V gene TRBV29-1 combines with J gene TRBJ1-1, with TRBD1 as a possible D gene (5 bases). Trimming shortened V by 1 base and J by 3 bases, and 18 bases separated the two germline ends. Germline CDR1 is SQVTM and CDR2 is ANQGSEA. The CDR3 consists of 16 residues. CDR3 DNA: TGCAGCGTTGAAGGAGGGGCTTCGGGGAGGGACACTGAAGCTTTCTTT. The encoded protein is CSVEGGASGRDTEAFF. The whole variable domain, filled in from reference TRBV29-1 and TRBJ1-1, reads SAVISQKPSRDICQRGTSLTIQCQVDSQVTMMFWYRQQPGQSLTLIATANQGSEATYESGFVIDKFPISRPNLTFSTLTVSNMSPEDSSIYLCSVEGGASGRDTEAFFGQGTRLTVV.

This rearrangement joins TRBV5-1 to TRBJ2-5; a possible D gene is TRBD2 (5 bases). The CDR3 covers 14 residues. The V end lost 0 bases, the J end lost 4 bases, and 10 bases lay between the germline ends. Germline V gene sequence: CDR1 SGHRS, CDR2 YFSETQ. CDR3 in amino acids: CASSLGRGGETQYF. CDR3 bases: TGCGCCAGCAGCTTGGGGAGAGGAGGAGAGACCCAGTACTTC.

This clone has more than one count but fewer than ten. The V call is TRBV29-1, the J call TRBJ2-3; no clear D. The germline V gene encodes CDR1 SQVTM and CDR2 ANQGSEA. The ends were cut back, 7 bases at V and 2 bases at J, with 10 bases in the middle. CDR3 length equals 12 residues. The chain's CDR3 is CSGEDDTDTQYF. DNA of the CDR3: TGCAGCGGCGAGGACGACACAGATACGCAGTATTTT.

CDR3 sequence reads: CASSLRGGPDTQYF. Written as DNA, the CDR3 is TGTGCCAGTAGCCTGCGTGGGGGGCCAGATACGCAGTATTTT. V and J are TRBV19 and TRBJ2-3; D may correspond to TRBD1 or TRBD2 (6 bases each). V was shortened by 6 bases and J by 4 bases, with 14 bases between the two germline ends. Germline V gene lookup returns CDR1 LNHDA and CDR2 SQIVND (reference sequence). The CDR3 totals 14 residues.

The chain uses TRBV7-2 and TRBJ2-3; the D gene is possibly TRBD2 (6 bases). The V end was cut by 1 base, the J end by 6 bases, with 14 bases between. Germline V gives CDR1 SGHTA, CDR2 FQGNSA. The CDR3 has 15 residues. The chain's CDR3 is CASSLGSGRVDTQYF. Written as DNA, the CDR3 is TGTGCCAGCAGCTTAGGTAGCGGACGCGTGGATACGCAGTATTTT. Full variable domain (remainder filled in from reference TRBV7-2 and TRBJ2-3): GAGVSQSPSNKVTEKGKDVELRCDPISGHTALYWYRQSLGQGLEFLIYFQGNSAPDKSGLPSDRFSAERTGGSVSTLTIQRTQQEDSAVYLCASSLGSGRVDTQYFGPGTRLTVL.

The V call is TRBV5-1, the J call TRBJ2-7; TRBD2 might be the D (5 bases). The CDR3 totals 12 residues. V shed 5 bases and J shed 3 bases, with 9 bases lying between them. Germline values: CDR1 SGHRS, CDR2 YFSETQ. The CDR3 DNA reads TGCGCCAGCAGTTCGGACTTCTACGAGCAGTACTTC. Its protein is CASSSDFYEQYF.

CDR3: CASSSGTGVGTQYF. The CDR3 coding sequence is TGTGCCAGCAGTTCCGGGACAGGGGTCGGTACGCAGTATTTT. The chain has TRBV6-1 and TRBJ2-3, with 10 bases aligning to TRBD1. The ends lost 5 bases at V and 8 bases at J; junction bases unmatched: 7. The CDR3 has 14 residues. Germline V lookup: CDR1 MNHNS, CDR2 SASEGT.

The chain carries TRBV30 and TRBJ1-3, with D perhaps matching TRBD1 (6 bases). Germline loops: CDR1 GTSNPN, CDR2 SVGIG (reference sequence). Trimming stripped 2 bases from V and 4 bases from J, with 12 bases between. The CDR3 runs 14 residues. CDR3 in amino acids: CAWSTPGQGNTIYF. The CDR3 nucleotides read TGTGCCTGGAGTACTCCCGGACAGGGAAACACCATATATTTT.

The gene calls are TRBV5-1 and TRBJ2-7, with 8 bases lining up with TRBD1. CDR3 length equals 14 residues. Germline V lookup: CDR1 SGHRS, CDR2 YFSETQ. J gave up 1 base and V 2 bases, and 2 bases lay outside the gene matches. This CDR3 reads CASSFRDRSYEQYF. The CDR3 DNA reads as TGCGCCAGCAGCTTCAGGGACAGGTCCTACGAGCAGTACTTC.

The chain is built from TRBV5-4 and TRBJ2-1, with 9 positions matching TRBD2. Germline CDR1 is SGHNT and CDR2 is YYREEE (reference sequence). This CDR3 has 17 residues. The J segment lost 9 bases and the V segment lost 5 bases, leaving 18 bases of the junction unmatched. The CDR3: CASRPAVGGREVGEQFF. The CDR3 DNA reads as TGTGCCAGCAGACCTGCGGTGGGCGGGAGGGAGGTTGGTGAGCAGTTCTTC. The variable domain in full, with the rest retrieved from reference TRBV5-4 and TRBJ2-1, is ETGVTQSPTHLIKTRGQQVTLRCSSQSGHNTVSWYQQALGQGPQFIFQYYREEENGRGNFPPRFSGLQFPNYSSELNVNALELDDSALYLCASRPAVGGREVGEQFFGPGTRLTVL.